Each of the 15 T cell receptor beta chains below was sequenced from the same sample in a study of CD8+ T cells in alopecia areata. Extracted RNA was reverse transcribed, and the resulting cDNA served as sequencing template. The protocol was immunoSEQ multiplex PCR, while the TCRdb copy is restricted to in-frame clones and leaves out a portion. This sample yields approximately 150,000 clones, of which roughly 86% are seen a single time; less than 15% belongs to the top ten. Specified treatment: oral pan-JAK inhibitor, 5-10 mg twice daily. The input for sequencing was CD8+ T cells sorted from blood, taken at week 4, from a patient treated with tofacitinib. Receptors originate from a human donor with alopecia areata.

There are a few counts of this clone. V and J are TRBV30 and TRBJ1-1; 8 positions match TRBD1. The germline CDR1 and CDR2 sequences are GTSNPN and SVGIG (reference sequence). The CDR3 has 16 amino acids. J lost 5 bases, V lost 0 bases, and 11 bases had no gene match. The CDR3, as DNA: TGTGCCTGGAGTGTTGACAATCAGGGGGCCGGGACTGAAGCTTTCTTT. Its protein is CAWSVDNQGAGTEAFF.

J is TRBJ2-1 and V is TRBV28, with 9 nucleotides matching TRBD1. Germline values: CDR1 MDHEN, CDR2 SYDVKM. The CDR3 is made up of 15 amino acids. With V trimmed by 9 bases and J by 7 bases, 13 bases remained unmatched. CDR3 region: CASNKFRDRENEQFF. CDR3 DNA sequence: TGTGCCAGTAACAAATTCCGGGACAGGGAGAATGAGCAGTTCTTC.

This chain joins TRBV6-5 and TRBJ2-6; D uncertain. V gave up 8 bases and J gave up 2 bases, with 10 bases separating them. Germline V lookup: CDR1 MNHEY, CDR2 SVGAGI. The CDR3 consists of 14 residues. The CDR3 region is CASPPVAGANVLTF. The CDR3 nucleotides are TGTGCCAGCCCCCCCGTTGCTGGGGCCAACGTCCTGACTTTC.

V is TRBV4-1 and J is TRBJ1-1, with TRBD1 identical over 7 bases. Trimming cost V 4 bases and J 7 bases; bases outside gene matches: 12. The CDR3 runs to 15 residues. Per germline, CDR1 MGHRA and CDR2 YSYEKL. CDR3 protein: CASSPTGVRVGEAFF. CDR3 bases: TGCGCCAGCAGCCCAACAGGGGTCAGGGTGGGTGAAGCTTTCTTT.

The chain combines TRBV11-2 with TRBJ2-7, with 13 positions matching TRBD2. This CDR3 is 16 amino acids long. Germline V gene data show CDR1 as SGHAT and CDR2 as FQNNGV. The junction had 7 bases not matched to a gene; V was cut back by 1 base and J by 7 bases. CDR3 nucleotides: TGTGCCAGCAGCTTAGGACTAGCGGGAGGAGTGAGGGAGCAGTACTTC. It yields the protein CASSLGLAGGVREQYF.

The V and J genes are TRBV29-1 and TRBJ2-5; 7 bases fit TRBD1. This CDR3 is built from 16 residues. The J segment lost 4 bases and the V segment lost 4 bases, leaving 15 bases of the junction unmatched. Germline V CDR1 and CDR2: SQVTM, ANQGSEA. CDR3: CSVGQGSLVGGETQYF. The CDR3 DNA sequence: TGCAGCGTTGGACAGGGCAGCCTCGTAGGGGGAGAGACCCAGTACTTC.

V and J are TRBV19 and TRBJ1-5; weak D call: TRBD1 (5 bases). The germline V gene has CDR1 LNHDA and CDR2 SQIVND (reference sequence). The V end was cut by 1 base, the J end by 0 bases, with 7 bases between. This CDR3 contains 15 residues. The CDR3 loop reads CASSIGDGSNQPQHF. The CDR3 DNA sequence: TGTGCCAGTAGTATAGGGGACGGTAGCAATCAGCCCCAGCATTTT.

The J gene is TRBJ2-1, the V gene TRBV6-1, with TRBD2 matching over 12 bases. The CDR3 runs 17 residues. CDR1 and CDR2 (germline): MNHNS, SASEGT. Trimming cost V 3 bases and J 0 bases; bases outside gene matches: 3. As DNA, the CDR3 is TGTGCCAGCAGTGATGGACTAGCGGGATACTCCTACAATGAGCAGTTCTTC. This encodes CASSDGLAGYSYNEQFF.

This clone was seen a single time. This chain links TRBV30 with TRBJ2-3; 8 bases fit TRBD1. V shed 3 bases, J shed 6 bases, and the junction held 11 bases outside the gene matches. Germline V gene data show CDR1 as GTSNPN and CDR2 as SVGIG (reference sequence). The CDR3 loop spans 15 amino acids. The CDR3 reads CAWSATGVVTDTQYF. As DNA, the CDR3 is TGTGCCTGGAGCGCGACAGGGGTGGTCACGGATACGCAGTATTTT. Using reference TRBV30 and TRBJ2-3 for the parts outside the CDR3, the full variable domain is SQTIHQWPATLVQPVGSPLSLECTVEGTSNPNLYWYRQAAGRGLQLLFYSVGIGQISSEVPQNLSASRPQDRQFILSSKKLLLSDSGFYLCAWSATGVVTDTQYFGPGTRLTVL.

CDR3 amino acids: CASIPTRQGKSYEQYF. For the CDR3, the DNA is TGTGCCAGCATCCCGACGCGACAGGGAAAGTCCTACGAGCAGTACTTC. This chain joins TRBV5-6 and TRBJ2-7; 7 bases are shared with TRBD1. Germline loops: CDR1 SGHDT, CDR2 YYEEEE. The CDR3 has 16 residues. The V and J ends lost 6 bases and 1 base, in that order; junction bases with no gene match: 13.

The gene calls are TRBV19 and TRBJ2-2, with TRBD2 identical over 10 bases. The CDR3 is made up of 14 amino acids. CDR1 and CDR2 (germline): LNHDA, SQIVND (reference sequence). The V segment lost 9 bases and the J segment 8 bases; nucleotides outside the gene matches: 9. This chain's CDR3 is CASSGLAGVGELFF. Written as DNA, the CDR3 is TGTGCCAGCTCAGGGCTAGCGGGAGTAGGGGAGCTGTTTTTT.

This rearrangement joins TRBV9 to TRBJ2-2; 8 bases match TRBD1. The CDR3 extends over 16 amino acids. CDR1 is SGDLS and CDR2 is YYNGEE in the germline V gene. The trim removed 3 bases at V and 1 base at J, leaving 5 bases unmatched. The CDR3 is CASSERTGRNTGELFF. The CDR3 nucleotides are TGTGCCAGCAGCGAGAGGACAGGGAGGAACACCGGGGAGCTGTTTTTT.

The chain employs TRBV6-5 and TRBJ2-3; the match to TRBD1 covers 8 bases. This CDR3 comprises 13 residues. The germline CDR1 and CDR2 sequences are MNHEY and SVGAGI. V trimming: 6 bases; J trimming: 3 bases; junction bases outside the gene matches: 2. CDR3 coding DNA: TGTGCCAGCAGCGACAGGGGTACAGATACGCAGTATTTT. Its translation is CASSDRGTDTQYF.

The V and J genes are TRBV19 and TRBJ1-1; D is uncertain. V was trimmed by 1 base and J by 8 bases, leaving 14 bases between them. Looked up from germline, CDR1 is LNHDA and CDR2 is SQIVND (reference sequence). The CDR3 length is 14 residues. CDR3 region: CASSIAAGIGEAFF. The CDR3 bases are TGTGCCAGTAGTATAGCAGCAGGCATAGGGGAAGCTTTCTTT.

The J gene is TRBJ2-5, the V gene TRBV6-5; 8 positions agree with TRBD1. The DNA end is a closer match to TRBJ2-7, so the J assignment may be wrong. This CDR3 spans 15 amino acids. Germline V gene sequence: CDR1 MNHEY, CDR2 SVGAGI. CDR3 coding DNA: TGTGCCAGCAGTTACGGACAGGGCCAGATCTACGAGCAGTACTTC. It translates to CASSYGQGQIYEQYF.